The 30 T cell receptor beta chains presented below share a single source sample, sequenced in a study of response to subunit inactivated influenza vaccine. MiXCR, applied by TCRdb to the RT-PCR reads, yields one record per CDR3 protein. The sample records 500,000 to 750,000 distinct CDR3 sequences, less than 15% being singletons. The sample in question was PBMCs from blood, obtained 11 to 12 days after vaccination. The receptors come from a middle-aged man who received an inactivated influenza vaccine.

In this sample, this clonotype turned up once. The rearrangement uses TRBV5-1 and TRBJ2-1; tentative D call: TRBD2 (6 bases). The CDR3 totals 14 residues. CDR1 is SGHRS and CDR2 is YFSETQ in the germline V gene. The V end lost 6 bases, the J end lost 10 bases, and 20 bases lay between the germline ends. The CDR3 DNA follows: TGCGCCAGCAAGGAAGGTAGCGGACCCCAGGAGCAGTTCTTC. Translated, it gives CASKEGSGPQEQFF.

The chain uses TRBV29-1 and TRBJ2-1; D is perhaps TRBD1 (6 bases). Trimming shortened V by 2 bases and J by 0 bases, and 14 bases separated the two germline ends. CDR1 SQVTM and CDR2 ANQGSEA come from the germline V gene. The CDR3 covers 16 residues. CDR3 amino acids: CSVELRGNSSYNEQFF. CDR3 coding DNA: TGCAGCGTTGAACTTAGGGGGAACAGCTCCTACAATGAGCAGTTCTTC.

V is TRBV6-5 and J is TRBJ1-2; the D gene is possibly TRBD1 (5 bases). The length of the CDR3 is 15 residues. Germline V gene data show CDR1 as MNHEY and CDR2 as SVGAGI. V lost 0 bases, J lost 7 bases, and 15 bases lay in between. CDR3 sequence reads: CASSYSGRGGGGYTF. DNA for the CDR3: TGTGCCAGCAGTTACTCTGGTCGGGGGGGAGGTGGCTACACCTTC.

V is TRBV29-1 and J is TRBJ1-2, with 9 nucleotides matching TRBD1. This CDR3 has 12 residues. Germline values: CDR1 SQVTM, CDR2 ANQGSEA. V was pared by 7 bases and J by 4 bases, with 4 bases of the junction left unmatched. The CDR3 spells CSGQGQGYGYTF. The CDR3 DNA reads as TGCAGCGGCCAGGGACAGGGCTATGGCTACACCTTC.

CDR3: CASSFQGLGDNEQFF. CDR3 nucleotide sequence: TGTGCCAGCAGTTTTCAGGGCTTGGGTGACAATGAGCAGTTCTTC. The chain has TRBV12-3 or TRBV12-4 and TRBJ2-1; the D gene is possibly TRBD1 (5 bases). CDR3 size: 15 residues. V lost 3 bases and J lost 5, with 14 bases in between.

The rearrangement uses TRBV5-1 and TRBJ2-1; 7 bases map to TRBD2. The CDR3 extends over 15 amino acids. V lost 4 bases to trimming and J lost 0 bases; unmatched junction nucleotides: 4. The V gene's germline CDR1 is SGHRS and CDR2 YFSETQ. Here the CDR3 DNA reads TGCGCCAGCAGCAAAAGCGGGGCCTCCTACAATGAGCAGTTCTTC. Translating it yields CASSKSGASYNEQFF.

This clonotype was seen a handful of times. Here the CDR3 reads CASSLGGTGLTPLHF. The CDR3 DNA follows: TGTGCCAGCAGCTTAGGTGGGACAGGGCTCACTCCCCTCCACTTT. V and J are TRBV7-6 and TRBJ1-6; 9 nucleotides line up with TRBD1. The CDR3 extends over 15 amino acids. Trimming at V came to 1 base and at J to 13 bases, leaving 8 bases not matched to a gene. In germline, CDR1 is SGHVS, CDR2 FNYEAQ.

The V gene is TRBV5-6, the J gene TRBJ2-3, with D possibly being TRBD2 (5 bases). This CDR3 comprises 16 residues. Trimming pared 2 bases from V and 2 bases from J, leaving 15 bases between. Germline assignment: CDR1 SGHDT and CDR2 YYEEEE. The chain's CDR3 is CASSLGYETITDTQYF. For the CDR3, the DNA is TGTGCCAGCAGCTTAGGATACGAGACTATCACAGATACGCAGTATTTT.

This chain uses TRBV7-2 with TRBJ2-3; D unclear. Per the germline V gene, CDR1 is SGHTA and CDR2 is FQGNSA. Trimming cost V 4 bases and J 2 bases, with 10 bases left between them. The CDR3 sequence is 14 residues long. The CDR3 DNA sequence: TGTGCCAGCAGCTCGGAGACCTTCACAGATACGCAGTATTTT. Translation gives CASSSETFTDTQYF.

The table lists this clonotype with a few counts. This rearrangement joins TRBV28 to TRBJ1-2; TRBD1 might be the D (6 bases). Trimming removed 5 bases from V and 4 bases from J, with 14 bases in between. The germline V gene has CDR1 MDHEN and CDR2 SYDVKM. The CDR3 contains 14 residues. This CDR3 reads CASSVTGTSYGYTF. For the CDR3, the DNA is TGTGCCAGCAGTGTCACCGGGACAAGCTATGGCTACACCTTC.

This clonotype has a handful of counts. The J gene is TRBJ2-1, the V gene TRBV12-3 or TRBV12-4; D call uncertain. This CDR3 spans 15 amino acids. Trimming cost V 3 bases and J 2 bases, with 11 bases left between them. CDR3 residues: CASSFVELPYNEQFF. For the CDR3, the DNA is TGTGCCAGCAGTTTTGTGGAGCTCCCCTACAATGAGCAGTTCTTC.

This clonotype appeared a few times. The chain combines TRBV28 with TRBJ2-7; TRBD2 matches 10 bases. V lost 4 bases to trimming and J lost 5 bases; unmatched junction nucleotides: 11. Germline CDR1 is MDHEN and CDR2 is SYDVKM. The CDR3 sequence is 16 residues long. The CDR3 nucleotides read TGTGCCAGCAGTTCGCCCTCTAGCGGGAGTATCGACGAGCAGTACTTC. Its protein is CASSSPSSGSIDEQYF.

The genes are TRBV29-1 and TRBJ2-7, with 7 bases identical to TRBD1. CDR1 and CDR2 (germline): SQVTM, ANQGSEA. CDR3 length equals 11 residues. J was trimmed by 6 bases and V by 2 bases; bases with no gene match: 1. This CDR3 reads CSVETGAEQYF. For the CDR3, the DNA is TGCAGCGTTGAAACAGGGGCCGAGCAGTACTTC.

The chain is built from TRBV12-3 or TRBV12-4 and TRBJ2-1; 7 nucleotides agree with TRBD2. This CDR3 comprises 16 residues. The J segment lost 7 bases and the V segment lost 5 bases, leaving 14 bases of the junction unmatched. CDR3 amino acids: CASSSSGEGRLNEQFF. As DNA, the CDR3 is TGTGCCAGCAGTAGCAGCGGGGAGGGCCGATTGAATGAGCAGTTCTTC.

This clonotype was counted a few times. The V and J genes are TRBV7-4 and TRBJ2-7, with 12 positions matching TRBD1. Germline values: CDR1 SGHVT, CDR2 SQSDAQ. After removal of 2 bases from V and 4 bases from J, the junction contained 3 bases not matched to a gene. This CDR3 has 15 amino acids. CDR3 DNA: TGTGCCAGCAGCTTAAGGGACAGGGGGCTATACGAGCAGTACTTC. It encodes CASSLRDRGLYEQYF.

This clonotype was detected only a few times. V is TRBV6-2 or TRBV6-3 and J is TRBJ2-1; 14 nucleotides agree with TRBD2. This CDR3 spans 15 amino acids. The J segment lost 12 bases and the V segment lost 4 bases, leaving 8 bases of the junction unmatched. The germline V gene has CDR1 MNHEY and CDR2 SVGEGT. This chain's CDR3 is CASSSWTSGRFWQFF. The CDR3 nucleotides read TGTGCCAGCAGTTCTTGGACTAGCGGGAGGTTCTGGCAGTTCTTC.

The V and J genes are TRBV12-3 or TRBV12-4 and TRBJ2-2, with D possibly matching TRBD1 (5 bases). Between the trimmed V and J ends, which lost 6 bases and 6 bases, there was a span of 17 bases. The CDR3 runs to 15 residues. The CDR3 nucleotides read TGTGCCAGCAGGACTCGAAATAGACAGTCCGGGGAGCTGTTTTTT. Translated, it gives CASRTRNRQSGELFF.

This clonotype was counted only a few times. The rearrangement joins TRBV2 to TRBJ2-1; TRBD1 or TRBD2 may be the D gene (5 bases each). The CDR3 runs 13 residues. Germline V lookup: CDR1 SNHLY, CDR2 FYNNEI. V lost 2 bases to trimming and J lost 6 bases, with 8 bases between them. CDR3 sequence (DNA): TGTGCCAGCAGTGAACGAGGGGTCAATGAGCAGTTCTTC. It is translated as CASSERGVNEQFF.

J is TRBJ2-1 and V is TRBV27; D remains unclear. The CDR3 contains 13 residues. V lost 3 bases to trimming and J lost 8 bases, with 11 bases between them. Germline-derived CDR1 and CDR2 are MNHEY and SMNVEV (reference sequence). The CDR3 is CASSFLVADEQFF. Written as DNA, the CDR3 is TGTGCCAGCAGTTTCTTAGTGGCGGATGAGCAGTTCTTC.

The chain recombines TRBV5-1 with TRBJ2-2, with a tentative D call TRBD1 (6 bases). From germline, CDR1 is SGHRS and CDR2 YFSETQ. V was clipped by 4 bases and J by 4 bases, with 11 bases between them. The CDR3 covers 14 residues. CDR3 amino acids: CASSPGHGTGELFF. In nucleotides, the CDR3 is TGCGCCAGCAGCCCGGGACACGGCACCGGGGAGCTGTTTTTT. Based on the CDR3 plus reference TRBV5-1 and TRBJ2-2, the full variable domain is KAGVTQTPRYLIKTRGQQVTLSCSPISGHRSVSWYQQTPGQGLQFLFEYFSETQRNKGNFPGRFSGRQFSNSRSEMNVSTLELGDSALYLCASSPGHGTGELFFGEGSRLTVL.

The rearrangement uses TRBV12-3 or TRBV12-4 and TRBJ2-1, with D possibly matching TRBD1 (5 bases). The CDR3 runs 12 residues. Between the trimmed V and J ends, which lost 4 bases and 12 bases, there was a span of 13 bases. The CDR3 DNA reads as TGTGCCAGCAGTTATGGCAGGCAGGGGCAGTTCTTC. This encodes CASSYGRQGQFF.

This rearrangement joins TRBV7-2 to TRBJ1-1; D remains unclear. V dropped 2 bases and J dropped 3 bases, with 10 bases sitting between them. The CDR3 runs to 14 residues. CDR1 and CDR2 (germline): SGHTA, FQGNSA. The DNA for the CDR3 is TGTGCCAGCAGCTTAATGGGCGGGTACACTGAAGCTTTCTTT. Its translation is CASSLMGGYTEAFF.

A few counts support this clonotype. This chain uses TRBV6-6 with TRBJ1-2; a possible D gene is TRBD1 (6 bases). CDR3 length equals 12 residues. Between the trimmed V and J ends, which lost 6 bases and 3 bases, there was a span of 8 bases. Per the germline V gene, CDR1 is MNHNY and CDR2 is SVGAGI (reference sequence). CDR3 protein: CASRQGDYGYTF. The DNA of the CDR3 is TGTGCCAGCAGACAGGGCGACTATGGCTACACCTTC.

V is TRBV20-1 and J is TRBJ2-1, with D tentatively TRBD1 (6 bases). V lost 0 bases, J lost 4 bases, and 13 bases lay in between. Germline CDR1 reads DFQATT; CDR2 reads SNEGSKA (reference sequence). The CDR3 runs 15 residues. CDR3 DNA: TGCAGTGCTAGAGATTATGGGGGCGCGTACAATGAGCAGTTCTTC. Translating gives CSARDYGGAYNEQFF.

This CDR3 is CASSFRLAGNTGELFF. The CDR3 DNA sequence: TGTGCCAGCAGTTTTCGACTAGCGGGGAACACCGGGGAGCTGTTTTTT. The chain couples TRBV12-3 or TRBV12-4 to TRBJ2-2, with 10 bases identical to TRBD2. The junction had 2 bases not matched to a gene; V was cut back by 3 bases and J by 1 base. CDR3 length: 16 residues.

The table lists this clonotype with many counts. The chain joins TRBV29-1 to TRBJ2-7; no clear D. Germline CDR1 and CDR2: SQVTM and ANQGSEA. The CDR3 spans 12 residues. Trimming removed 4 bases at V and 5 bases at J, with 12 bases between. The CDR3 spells CSVVRDVHEQYF. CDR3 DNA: TGCAGCGTTGTTAGGGATGTCCACGAGCAGTACTTC.

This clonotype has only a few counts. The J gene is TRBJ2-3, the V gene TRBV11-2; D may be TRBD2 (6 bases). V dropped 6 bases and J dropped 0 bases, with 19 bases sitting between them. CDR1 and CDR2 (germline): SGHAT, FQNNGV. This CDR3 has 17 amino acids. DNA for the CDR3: TGTGCCAGCAGGCTCCCTTTCGCGGGACGTAGCACAGATACGCAGTATTTT. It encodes CASRLPFAGRSTDTQYF. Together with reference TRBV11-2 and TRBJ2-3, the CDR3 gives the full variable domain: EAGVAQSPRYKIIEKRQSVAFWCNPISGHATLYWYQQILGQGPKLLIQFQNNGVVDDSQLPKDRFSAERLKGVDSTLKIQPAKLEDSAVYLCASRLPFAGRSTDTQYFGPGTRLTVL.

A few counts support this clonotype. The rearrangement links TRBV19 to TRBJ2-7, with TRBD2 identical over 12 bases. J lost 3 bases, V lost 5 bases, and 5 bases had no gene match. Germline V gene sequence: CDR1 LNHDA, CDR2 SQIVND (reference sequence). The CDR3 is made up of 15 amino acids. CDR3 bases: TGTGCCAGTAGTCCCCGACTAGCGGGGGACTACGAGCAGTACTTC. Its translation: CASSPRLAGDYEQYF.

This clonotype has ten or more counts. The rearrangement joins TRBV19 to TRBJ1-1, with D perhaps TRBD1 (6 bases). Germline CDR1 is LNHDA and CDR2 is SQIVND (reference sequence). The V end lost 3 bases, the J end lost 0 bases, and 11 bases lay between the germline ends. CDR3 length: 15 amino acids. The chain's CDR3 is CASSMPGHVNTEAFF. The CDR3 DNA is TGTGCCAGTAGTATGCCGGGACATGTGAACACTGAAGCTTTCTTT.

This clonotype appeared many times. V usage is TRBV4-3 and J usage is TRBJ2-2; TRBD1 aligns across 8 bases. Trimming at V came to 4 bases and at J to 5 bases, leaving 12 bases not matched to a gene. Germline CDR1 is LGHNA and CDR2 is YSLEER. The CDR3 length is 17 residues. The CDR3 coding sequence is TGCGCCAGCAGCCGTAGTCACCGGGACAGGTATACCGGGGAGCTGTTTTTT. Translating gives CASSRSHRDRYTGELFF.